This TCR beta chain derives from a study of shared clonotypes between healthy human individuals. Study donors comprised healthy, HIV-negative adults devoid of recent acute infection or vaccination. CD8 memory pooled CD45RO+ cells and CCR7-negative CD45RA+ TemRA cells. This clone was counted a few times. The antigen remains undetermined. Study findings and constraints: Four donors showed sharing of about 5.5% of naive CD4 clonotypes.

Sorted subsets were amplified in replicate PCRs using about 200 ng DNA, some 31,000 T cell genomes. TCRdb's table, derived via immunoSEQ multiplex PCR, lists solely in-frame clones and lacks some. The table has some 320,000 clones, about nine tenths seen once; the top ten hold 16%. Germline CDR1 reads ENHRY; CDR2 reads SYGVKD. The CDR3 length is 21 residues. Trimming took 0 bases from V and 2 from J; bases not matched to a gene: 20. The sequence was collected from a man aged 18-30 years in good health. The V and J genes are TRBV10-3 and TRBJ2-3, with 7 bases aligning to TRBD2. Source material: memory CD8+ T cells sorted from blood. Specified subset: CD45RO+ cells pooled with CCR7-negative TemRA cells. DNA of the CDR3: TGTGCCATCAGTGAGTCGACTCGGGAGAGAGCGGCGGGGGAGTACACAGATACGCAGTATTTT. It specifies CAISESTRERAAGEYTDTQYF.